This T cell receptor (beta chain) originates from a study of T cells in Graves' hyperthyroidism and ophthalmopathy. This clonotype was seen at least ten times. RNA transcripts served as the template for amplifying TCR beta CDR3 regions. A first-round RT-PCR of the TCR CDR3 used the HTBI primer set. TCRdb used MiXCR to reprocess the multiplex PCR reads, holding one entry per CDR3 protein. Of more than 500,000 distinct CDR3 sequences detected, roughly 15% appear once; the ten largest clones hold 25% to 35%. V was shortened by 1 base and J by 0 bases, with 11 bases between the two germline ends. Germline CDR1 reads DFQATT; CDR2 reads SNEGSKA (reference sequence). The CDR3 is made up of 15 amino acids.

What was sequenced was blood. The receptor's source is a woman aged 30 to 39 with Graves' ophthalmopathy. The chain employs TRBV20-1 and TRBJ2-3; D call uncertain. Written as DNA, the CDR3 is TGCAGTGCTAGAGCTAAGAGCCCTAGCACAGATACGCAGTATTTT. This sequence encodes CSARAKSPSTDTQYF.